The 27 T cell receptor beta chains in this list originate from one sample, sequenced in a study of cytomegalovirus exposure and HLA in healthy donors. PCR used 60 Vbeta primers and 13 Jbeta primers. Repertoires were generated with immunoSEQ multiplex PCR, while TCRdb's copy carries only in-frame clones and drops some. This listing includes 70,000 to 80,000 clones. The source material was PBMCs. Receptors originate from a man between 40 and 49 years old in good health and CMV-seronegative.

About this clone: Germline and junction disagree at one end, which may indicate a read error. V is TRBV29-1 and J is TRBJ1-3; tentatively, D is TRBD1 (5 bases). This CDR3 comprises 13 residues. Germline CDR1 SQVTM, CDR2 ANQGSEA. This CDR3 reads CSVQETLETPPVF. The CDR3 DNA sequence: TGCAGCGTACAGGAAACTCTGGAAACACCACCCGTTTTT.

CDR3 protein: CASSQGASSNYGYTF. As DNA, the CDR3 is TGCGCCAGCAGCCAAGGGGCATCCTCTAACTATGGCTACACCTTC. V and J are TRBV4-1 and TRBJ1-2; D remains unclear. Germline V gene data show CDR1 as MGHRA and CDR2 as YSYEKL. The CDR3 is made up of 15 amino acids. With 1 base removed from V and 0 bases from J, the gap between germline ends came to 9 bases.

The CDR3 here is CASSREGGSSGNTIYF. Here the CDR3 DNA reads TGCGCCAGCAGTCGCGAGGGCGGTAGCTCTGGAAACACCATATATTTT. The J gene is TRBJ1-3, the V gene TRBV5-1; D ambiguous. This CDR3 is built from 16 residues. CDR1 is SGHRS and CDR2 is YFSETQ in the germline V gene. Trimming removed 5 bases at V and 0 bases at J, with 15 bases between.

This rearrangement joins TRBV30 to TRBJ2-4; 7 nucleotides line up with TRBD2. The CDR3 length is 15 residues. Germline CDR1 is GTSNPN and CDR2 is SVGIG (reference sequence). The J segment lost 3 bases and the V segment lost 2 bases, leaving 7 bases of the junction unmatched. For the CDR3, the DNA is TGTGCCTGGAGTCCACCCGGGACTATCAAAAACATTCAGTACTTC. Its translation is CAWSPPGTIKNIQYF.

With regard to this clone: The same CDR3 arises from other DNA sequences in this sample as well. The CDR3 is CASSQDRGGYTDTQYF. The CDR3, as DNA: TGTGCCAGCAGCCAAGATCGCGGGGGGTACACAGATACGCAGTATTTT. The genes are TRBV14 and TRBJ2-3; 8 positions match TRBD2. The CDR3 is made up of 16 amino acids. Germline CDR1 and CDR2: SGHDN and FVKESK. The V and J ends lost 0 bases and 2 bases, in that order; junction bases with no gene match: 4.

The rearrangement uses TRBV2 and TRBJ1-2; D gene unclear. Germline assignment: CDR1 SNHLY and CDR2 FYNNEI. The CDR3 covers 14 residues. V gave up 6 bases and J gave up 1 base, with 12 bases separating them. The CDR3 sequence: CASREGLLNYGYTF. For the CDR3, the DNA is TGTGCCAGCAGGGAGGGTCTTCTTAACTATGGCTACACCTTC.

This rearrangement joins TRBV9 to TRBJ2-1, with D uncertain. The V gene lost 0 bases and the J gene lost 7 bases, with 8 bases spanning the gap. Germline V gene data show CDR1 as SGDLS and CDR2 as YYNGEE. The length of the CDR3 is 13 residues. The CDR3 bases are TGTGCCAGCAGCGTAGCTCAGGATAATGAGCAGTTCTTC. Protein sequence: CASSVAQDNEQFF.

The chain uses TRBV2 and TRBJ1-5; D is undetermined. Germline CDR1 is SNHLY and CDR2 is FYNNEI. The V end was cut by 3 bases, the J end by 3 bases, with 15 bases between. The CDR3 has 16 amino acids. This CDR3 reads CASSEAGYRNNQPQHF. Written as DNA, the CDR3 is TGTGCCAGCAGTGAGGCAGGTTACCGAAACAATCAGCCCCAGCATTTT.

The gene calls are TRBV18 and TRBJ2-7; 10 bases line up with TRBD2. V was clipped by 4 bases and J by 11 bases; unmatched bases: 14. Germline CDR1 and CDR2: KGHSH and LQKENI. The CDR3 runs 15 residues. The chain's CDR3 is CASSLQERGGGVKYF. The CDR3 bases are TGTGCCAGCTCACTCCAGGAGCGGGGGGGCGGAGTGAAGTACTTC.

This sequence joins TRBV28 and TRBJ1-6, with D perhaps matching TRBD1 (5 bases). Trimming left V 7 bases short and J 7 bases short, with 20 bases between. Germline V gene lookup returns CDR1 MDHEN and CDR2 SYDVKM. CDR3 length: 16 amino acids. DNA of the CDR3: TGTGCCAGCAAGCCAAGAAGCGGGACCGGAAATTCACCCCTCCACTTT. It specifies CASKPRSGTGNSPLHF. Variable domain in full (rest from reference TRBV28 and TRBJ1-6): DVKVTQSSRYLVKRTGEKVFLECVQDMDHENMFWYRQDPGLGLRLIYFSYDVKMKEKGDIPEGYSVSREKKERFSLILESASTNQTSMYLCASKPRSGTGNSPLHFGNGTRLTVT.

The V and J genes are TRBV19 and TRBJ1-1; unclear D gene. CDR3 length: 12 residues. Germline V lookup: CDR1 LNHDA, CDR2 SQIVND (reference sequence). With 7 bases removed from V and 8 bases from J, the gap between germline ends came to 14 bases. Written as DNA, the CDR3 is TGTGCCAGTACGGGAGGGAGACCCGAAGCTTTCTTT. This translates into CASTGGRPEAFF.

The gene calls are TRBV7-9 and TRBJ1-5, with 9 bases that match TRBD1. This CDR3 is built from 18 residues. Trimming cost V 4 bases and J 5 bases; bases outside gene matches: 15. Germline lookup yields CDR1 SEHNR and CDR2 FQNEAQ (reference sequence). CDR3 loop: CASSSGTGRAENHQPQHF. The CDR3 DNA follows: TGTGCCAGCAGCTCCGGGACAGGGCGTGCGGAGAACCATCAGCCCCAGCATTTT.

The DNA for the CDR3 is TGTGCCAGCAGCGAAAGGGGGTCAGAGACCCAGTACTTC. This gives the protein CASSERGSETQYF. The chain combines TRBV9 with TRBJ2-5; TRBD1 is a possible D gene (6 bases). V was clipped by 3 bases and J by 4 bases, with 10 bases between them. The CDR3 runs 13 residues. The V gene's germline CDR1 is SGDLS and CDR2 YYNGEE.

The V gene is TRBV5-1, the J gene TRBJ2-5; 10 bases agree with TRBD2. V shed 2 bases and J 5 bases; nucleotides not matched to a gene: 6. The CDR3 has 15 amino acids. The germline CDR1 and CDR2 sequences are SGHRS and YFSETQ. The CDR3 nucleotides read TGCGCCAGCAGCTTACAGCGGGGGGGCCAGGAGACCCAGTACTTC. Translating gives CASSLQRGGQETQYF. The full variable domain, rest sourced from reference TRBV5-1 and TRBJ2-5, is KAGVTQTPRYLIKTRGQQVTLSCSPISGHRSVSWYQQTPGQGLQFLFEYFSETQRNKGNFPGRFSGRQFSNSRSEMNVSTLELGDSALYLCASSLQRGGQETQYFGPGTRLLVL.

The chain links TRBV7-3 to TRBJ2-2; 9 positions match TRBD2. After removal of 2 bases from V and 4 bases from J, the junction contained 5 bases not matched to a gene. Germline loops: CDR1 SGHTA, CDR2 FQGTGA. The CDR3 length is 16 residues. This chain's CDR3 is CASSLGAGGSTGELFF. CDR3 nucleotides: TGTGCCAGCAGCTTAGGAGCGGGGGGTAGCACCGGGGAGCTGTTTTTT.

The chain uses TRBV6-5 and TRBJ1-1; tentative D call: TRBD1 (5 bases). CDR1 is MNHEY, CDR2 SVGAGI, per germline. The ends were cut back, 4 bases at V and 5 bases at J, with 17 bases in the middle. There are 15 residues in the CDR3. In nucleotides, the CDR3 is TGTGCCAGCAGTTCCTATCTGCCAGGGTCTACTGAAGCTTTCTTT. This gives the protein CASSSYLPGSTEAFF.

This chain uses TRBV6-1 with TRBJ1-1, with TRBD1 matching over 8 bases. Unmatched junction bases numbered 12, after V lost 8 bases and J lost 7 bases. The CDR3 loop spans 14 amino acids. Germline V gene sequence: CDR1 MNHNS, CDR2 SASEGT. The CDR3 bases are TGTGCCAGCGTATACAGGGGGGGGACGGATGAAGCTTTCTTT. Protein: CASVYRGGTDEAFF.

CDR3 amino acids: CASTSGTSGTDTQYF. The DNA of the CDR3 is TGCGCCAGCACGTCCGGGACTAGCGGCACAGATACGCAGTATTTT. The chain carries TRBV5-1 and TRBJ2-3; 10 nucleotides align to TRBD2. This CDR3 has 15 residues. J was trimmed by 1 base and V by 6 bases; bases with no gene match: 5. Germline CDR1 SGHRS, CDR2 YFSETQ. Supplemented by reference TRBV5-1 and TRBJ2-3, the full variable domain reads KAGVTQTPRYLIKTRGQQVTLSCSPISGHRSVSWYQQTPGQGLQFLFEYFSETQRNKGNFPGRFSGRQFSNSRSEMNVSTLELGDSALYLCASTSGTSGTDTQYFGPGTRLTVL.

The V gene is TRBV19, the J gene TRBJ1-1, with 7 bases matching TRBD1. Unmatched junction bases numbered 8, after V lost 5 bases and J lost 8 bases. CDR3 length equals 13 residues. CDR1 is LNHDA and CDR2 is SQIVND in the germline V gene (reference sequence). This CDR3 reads CASSQTSGGEAFF. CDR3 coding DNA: TGTGCCAGTAGTCAAACCTCAGGGGGAGAAGCTTTCTTT.

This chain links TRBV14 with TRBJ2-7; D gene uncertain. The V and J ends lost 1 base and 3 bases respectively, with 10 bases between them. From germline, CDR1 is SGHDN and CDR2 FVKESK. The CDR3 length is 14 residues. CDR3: CASSQGQAIYEQYF. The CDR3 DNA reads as TGTGCCAGCAGCCAAGGGCAGGCTATCTACGAGCAGTACTTC.

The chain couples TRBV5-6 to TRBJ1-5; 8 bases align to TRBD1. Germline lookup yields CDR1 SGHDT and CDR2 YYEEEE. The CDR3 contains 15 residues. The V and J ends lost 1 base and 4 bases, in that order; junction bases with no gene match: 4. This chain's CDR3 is CASSLRTGINQPQHF. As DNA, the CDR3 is TGTGCCAGCAGCTTGAGGACAGGGATTAATCAGCCCCAGCATTTT. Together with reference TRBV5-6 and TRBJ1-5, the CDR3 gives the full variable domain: DAGVTQSPTHLIKTRGQQVTLRCSPKSGHDTVSWYQQALGQGPQFIFQYYEEEERQRGNFPDRFSGHQFPNYSSELNVNALLLGDSALYLCASSLRTGINQPQHFGDGTRLSIL.

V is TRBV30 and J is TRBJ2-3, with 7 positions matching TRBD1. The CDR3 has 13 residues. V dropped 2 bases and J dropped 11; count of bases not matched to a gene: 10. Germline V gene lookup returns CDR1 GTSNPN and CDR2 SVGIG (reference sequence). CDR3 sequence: CAWSFRKGAMQYF. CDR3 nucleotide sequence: TGTGCCTGGAGTTTTCGGAAGGGGGCGATGCAGTATTTT.

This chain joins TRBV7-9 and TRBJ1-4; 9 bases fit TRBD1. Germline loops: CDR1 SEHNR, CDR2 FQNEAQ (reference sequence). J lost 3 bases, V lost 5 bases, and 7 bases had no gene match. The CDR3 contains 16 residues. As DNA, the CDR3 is TGTGCCAGCAGCGGAGACAGGGGGTCATCTAATGAAAAACTGTTTTTT. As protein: CASSGDRGSSNEKLFF.

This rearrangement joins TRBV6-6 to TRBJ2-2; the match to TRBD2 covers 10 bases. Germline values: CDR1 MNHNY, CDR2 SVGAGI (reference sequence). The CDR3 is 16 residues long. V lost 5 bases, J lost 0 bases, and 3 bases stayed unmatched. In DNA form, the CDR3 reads TGTGCCAGCAGTCAACTAGCGGGGCCGAACACCGGGGAGCTGTTTTTT. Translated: CASSQLAGPNTGELFF.

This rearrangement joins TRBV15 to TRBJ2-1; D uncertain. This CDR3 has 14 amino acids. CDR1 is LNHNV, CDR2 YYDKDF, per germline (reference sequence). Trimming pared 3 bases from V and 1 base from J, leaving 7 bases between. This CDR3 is CATSSSYSYNEQFF. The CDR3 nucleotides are TGTGCCACCAGCAGTAGCTATTCCTACAATGAGCAGTTCTTC. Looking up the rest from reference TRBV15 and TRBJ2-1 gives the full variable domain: DAMVIQNPRYQVTQFGKPVTLSCSQTLNHNVMYWYQQKSSQAPKLLFHYYDKDFNNEADTPDNFQSRRPNTSFCFLDIRSPGLGDTAMYLCATSSSYSYNEQFFGPGTRLTVL.

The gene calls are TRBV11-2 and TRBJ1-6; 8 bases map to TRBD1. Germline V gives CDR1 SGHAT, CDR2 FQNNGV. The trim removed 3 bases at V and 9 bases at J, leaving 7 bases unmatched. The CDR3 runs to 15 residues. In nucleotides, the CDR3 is TGTGCCAGCAGCTTTTTGCAGGGGGCTGGTTCACCCCTCCACTTT. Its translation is CASSFLQGAGSPLHF.

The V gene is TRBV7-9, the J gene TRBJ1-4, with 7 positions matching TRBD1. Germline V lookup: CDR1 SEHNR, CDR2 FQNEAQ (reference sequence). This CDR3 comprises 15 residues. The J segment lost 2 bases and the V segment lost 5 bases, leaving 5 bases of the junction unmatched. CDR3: CASSGTGVTNEKLFF. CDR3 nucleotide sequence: TGTGCCAGCAGCGGCACAGGGGTGACTAATGAAAAACTGTTTTTT.